The rows below give T cell receptor beta chains drawn from one sample of a study of control samples from healthy donors and cancer patients. The protocol was immunoSEQ multiplex PCR, while the TCRdb copy is restricted to in-frame clones and leaves out a portion. Of almost 85,000 clones listed, about 93% are singletons. The sequenced sample was blood. The source of these receptors is a woman between 18 and 29 years old in good health. The CDR3 runs from the conserved cysteine through the conserved F or W. The D gene is left open where the match is weak. The size entry is marked missing in some rows and otherwise reads once, few, many or a size class.

TRBD1 TRBJ1-1 - TRBV7-8 TGTGCCAGCAACCGCGACAGGGGGCTCACTGAAGCTTTCTTT CASNRDRGLTEAFF
- TRBJ1-2 - TRBV3-1/TRBV3-2 TGTGCCAGCGGGCGACAGCTAAACTATGGCTACACCTTC CASGRQLNYGYTF
TRBD1 TRBJ1-6 - TRBV5-4 TGTGCCAGCAGCCTAGGACAGGGGAAGGGGTATAATTCACCCCTCCACTTT CASSLGQGKGYNSPLHF
- TRBJ1-2 - TRBV27 TGTGCCAGCAGTCATTCGGCAGGGGCTCTCTATGGCTACACCTTC CASSHSAGALYGYTF
- TRBJ2-7 - TRBV7-8 TGTGCCAGCACCAAAAGACACGGAAGCTCCTACGAGCAGTACTTC CASTKRHGSSYEQYF
- TRBJ2-5 - TRBV7-9 TGTGCCAGCAGCTTAATGAGAGAGACCCAGTACTTC CASSLMRETQYF
- TRBJ1-3 - TRBV5-6 TGTGCCAGCAGCTTGTCGAGCTCTGGAAACACCATATATTTT CASSLSSSGNTIYF
- TRBJ2-2 - TRBV3-1/TRBV3-2 TGTGCCAGCAGCCAAGATCTGACAACTTTGAACACCGGGGAGCTGTTTTTT CASSQDLTTLNTGELFF
- TRBJ2-7 - TRBV7-2 TGTGCCAGCAGCACATGGGCGGGGGCCTCGTACGAGCAGTACTTC CASSTWAGASYEQYF
TRBD1 TRBJ1-2 - TRBV20-1 TGCAGTGCTAGTGCGCAGGGGGCAGTGAACTATGGCTACACCTTC CSASAQGAVNYGYTF
- TRBJ2-1 - TRBV4-3 TGCGCCAGCAGCCAAGATTCCTCCTCGGGCTCCTACAATGAGCAGTTCTTC CASSQDSSSGSYNEQFF
- TRBJ2-1 - TRBV27 TGTGCCAGCAGTTTATCCGGACTGCCCAGGGGCTCCTACAATGAGCAGTTCTTC CASSLSGLPRGSYNEQFF
- TRBJ2-7 - TRBV5-1 TGCGCCAGCAGCGTAGGGACGGCCTCAGGTTACGAGCAGTACTTC CASSVGTASGYEQYF
- TRBJ2-7 - TRBV11-1 TGTGCCAGCAGCTCGACGGTATTAGAGCAGTACTTC CASSSTVLEQYF
- TRBJ1-2 once TRBV29-1 TGCAGCGTTAGGAGGGTGACTAACTATGGCTACACCTTC CSVRRVTNYGYTF
- TRBJ1-2 - TRBV5-4 TGTGCCAGCAGTAGGGAGCTTGAATCAGACGGCTACACCTTC CASSRELESDGYTF
TRBD1 TRBJ2-3 - TRBV7-9 TGTGCCGGGTGGGACAGGGTCACAGATACGCAGTATTTT CAGWDRVTDTQYF
TRBD1 TRBJ2-7 once TRBV5-6 TGTGCCAGCAGCACCGGGACAGGGGGCTTTGGCTACGAGCAGTACTTC CASSTGTGGFGYEQYF
- TRBJ1-2 few TRBV20-1 TGCAGTGCTGAGGACTATGGCTACACCTTC CSAEDYGYTF
- TRBJ2-5 - TRBV5-1 TGCGCCAGCAGCTTGGGCGGGGCAGAGACCCAGTACTTC CASSLGGAETQYF
- TRBJ1-1 - TRBV12-3/TRBV12-4 TGTGCCAGCAGCCTGCAGGGGGAAGCTTTCTTT CASSLQGEAFF
- TRBJ2-7 - TRBV27 TGTGCCAGCAGTTTATGGGTAGGTCTAGACGAGCAGTACTTC CASSLWVGLDEQYF
TRBD1 TRBJ1-5 - TRBV19 TGTGCCAGTAGTCCACGATACCGGGACAGCTCCCCCGAGGGCAATCAGCCCCAGCATTTT CASSPRYRDSSPEGNQPQHF
- TRBJ1-2 once TRBV9 TGTGCCAGCAGCGTAGACTGGAACTATGGCTACACCTTC CASSVDWNYGYTF
- TRBJ2-5 - TRBV14 TGTGCCAGCAGCCAGCGGGGAGCAGAGACCCAGTACTTC CASSQRGAETQYF
- TRBJ2-1 - TRBV10-3 TGTGCCATCACCCCCGAGGGGCCGAGAGGGAATGAGCAGTTCTTC CAITPEGPRGNEQFF
- TRBJ2-1 - TRBV6-1 TGTGCCAGCAGTGACATAGAGACAGATCTCTACAATGAGCAGTTCTTC CASSDIETDLYNEQFF
TRBD2 TRBJ2-4 - TRBV2 TGTGCCAGCAGTGAATCGGGACTAGCCGGAGGGAGCATTCAGTACTTC CASSESGLAGGSIQYF
TRBD1 TRBJ1-5 - TRBV19 TGTGCCAGTAGTATTGAACCAGGGGGCTTTTCACAGCCCCAGCATTTT CASSIEPGGFSQPQHF
- TRBJ1-2 once TRBV6-5 TGTGCCAGCAGTCCCCACAGCGGACCTGGGGGCTACACCTTC CASSPHSGPGGYTF
TRBD1 TRBJ1-1 - TRBV19 TGTGCCAGTAGGGACAGGGCAGGCGAAGCTTTCTTT CASRDRAGEAFF
- TRBJ1-6 - TRBV7-8 TGTGCCAGCAGCCAAGACGCGGTTCGCGCACCCCTCCACTTT CASSQDAVRAPLHF
- TRBJ2-3 - TRBV6-4 TGTGCCAGCAGTGTGTCCCCCAGCTCTGGCACAGATACGCAGTATTTT CASSVSPSSGTDTQYF
TRBD1 TRBJ2-7 - TRBV28 TGTGCCAGCATCGGGACAGGGGGCCGAGCCTACGAGCAGTACTTC CASIGTGGRAYEQYF
TRBD2 TRBJ2-7 - TRBV7-2 TGTGCCAGCAGCTTTAATAGCGGGAGAGGCGAGCAGTACTTC CASSFNSGRGEQYF
- TRBJ2-4 - TRBV28 TGTGCCAGCAGTCGCTCTGGGGTATCCAAAAACATTCAGTACTTC CASSRSGVSKNIQYF
- TRBJ2-1 - TRBV18 TGTGCCAGCTCAGAGGTTGGGGGATACAATGAGCAGTTCTTC CASSEVGGYNEQFF
- TRBJ1-3 - TRBV29-1 TGCAGCGCCTCACCCGGGGACACCATATATTTT CSASPGDTIYF
TRBD1 TRBJ1-1 once TRBV19 TGTGCCAGTCGACCGGGACAGAGAAACACTGAAGCTTTCTTT CASRPGQRNTEAFF
- TRBJ2-1 - TRBV5-1 TGCGCCAGCAGCTTGGGGACTGTTGGTGTCCGGGTTGGGTTCTTC CASSLGTVGVRVGFF
- TRBJ1-1 - TRBV2 TGTGCCAGCAGTGCGGCCACTGAAGCTTTCTTT CASSAATEAFF
TRBD2 TRBJ2-3 - TRBV7-2 TGTGCCAGCAGCTTATTGCGGGAGCCCACAGATACGCAGTATTTT CASSLLREPTDTQYF
- TRBJ2-7 - TRBV7-2 TGTGCCAGCAGCCTATACAGGGAGCGGCACGAGCAGTACTTC CASSLYRERHEQYF
TRBD1 TRBJ1-1 - TRBV11-2 TGTGCCAGCATCCAACCCCACAGGGGGCTGTTCACTGAAGCTTTCTTT CASIQPHRGLFTEAFF
- TRBJ1-5 few TRBV24-1 TGTGCCACCAGACAGACAGAAAATCAGCCCCAGCATTTT CATRQTENQPQHF
- TRBJ2-2 - TRBV6-2/TRBV6-3 TGTGCCAGCAGTTACGGGGGGGGGACAGCTCCCGGGGAGCTGTTTTTT CASSYGGGTAPGELFF
TRBD1 TRBJ1-2 - TRBV14 TGTGCCAGCAGCCACCGGGACAGTCCCTATGGCTACACCTTC CASSHRDSPYGYTF
TRBD1 TRBJ1-1 once TRBV27 TGTGCCAGCACTTTAAGACAGGGAAACACTGAAGCTTTCTTT CASTLRQGNTEAFF
- TRBJ2-7 - TRBV6-1 TGTGCCAGCAGTGAGGTGGGGGACTCCTACGAGCAGTACTTC CASSEVGDSYEQYF
- TRBJ2-1 - TRBV9 TGTGCCAGCAGCGCCCGACTCGCCACCTACAATGAGCAGTTCTTC CASSARLATYNEQFF
- TRBJ1-1 - TRBV5-1 TGCGCCAGCAGGCTTGGGGGAGGCACTGAAGCTTTCTTT CASRLGGGTEAFF
TRBD1 TRBJ1-5 - TRBV15 TGTGCCACCAGCAGAGCTCCGGGACAGGGGGCGACTCAGCCCCAGCATTTT CATSRAPGQGATQPQHF
- TRBJ2-5 - TRBV29-1 TGCAGCGTTAACCACGGGACTCTGTCACAAGAGACCCAGTACTTC CSVNHGTLSQETQYF
- TRBJ1-5 - TRBV28 TGTGCCAGCAAGGGAAGACGCAATCAGCCCCAGCATTTT CASKGRRNQPQHF